In this sample, the clone carrying this T cell receptor (beta chain) turned up a few times. Its target is not known. The entry originates in a study of T cell responses to AZD1222 COVID-19 vaccine. The wider study: Some second doses came at about 4 weeks and others at about 12 weeks; these were pooled.

Overall study results and limits: Possibly, clonal diversity was underestimated; donors were largely white British and included more females. Spike-spanning, vaccine-associated CD4 TCRs were dominant at 160-218 and 743-854.

There are 14 residues in the CDR3. V shed 7 bases, J shed 7 bases, and the junction held 5 bases outside the gene matches. The germline gives CDR1 MNHNY, CDR2 SVGAGI (reference sequence). Some clones are missing from TCRdb's copy, which holds only in-frame ones; the method was immunoSEQ multiplex PCR. The data contain 150,000 or so clones, 90% of them singletons. This sequence joins TRBV6-6 and TRBJ2-1, with 12 bases that match TRBD2. This receptor was taken from an adult in good health. The sample consisted of peripheral blood, taken on day 0 of AZD1222 vaccination. In DNA form, the CDR3 reads TGTGCCAGCATGTGGACTAGCGGGATTAATGAGCAGTTCTTC. As protein: CASMWTSGINEQFF.